This note documents a single T cell receptor (beta chain) sequence. The target antigen is unknown. This sample was included in a study of shared clonotypes between healthy human individuals. Regarding the study as a whole: The authors sampled blood alone, and tissue repertoires likely differ.

Germline V lookup: CDR1 SGHTA, CDR2 FQGNSA. The V gene lost 2 bases and the J gene lost 7 bases, with 17 bases spanning the gap. The CDR3 has 16 amino acids. Clones were read by immunoSEQ multiplex PCR, and TCRdb kept only the in-frame ones, dropping some. The table lists about 1 million clones, around 76% of them singletons. This receptor was identified in a man between 18 and 29 years old in good health. The sample taken for sequencing was memory CD4+ T cells sorted from blood. Subset noted: CD45RA-negative fraction. The chain carries TRBV7-2 and TRBJ2-2; D not resolved. The CDR3 is CASSLFKNFLGGELFF. CDR3 bases: TGTGCCAGCAGCTTATTTAAGAACTTTCTTGGCGGGGAGCTGTTTTTT.